The rows below give T cell receptor beta chains drawn from one sample of a study of long-term antiretroviral therapy in people with HIV. Sequencing used immunoSEQ multiplex PCR; TCRdb keeps in-frame clones, though not all of them. The data show 20,000 to 25,000 clones, about four fifths seen once. The sample here was unsorted PBMCs, taken 0.3 years after starting antiretroviral therapy. All receptors come from a man between 45 and 60 years old with HIV. CDR3s include the opening cysteine and the closing phenylalanine or tryptophan. The order of the fields is CDR3 protein, CDR3 DNA, D gene, clone size, J gene, V gene. D genes are given only for firm matches. The size of a clone is reported for some rows only, either as once, few or many, or as a class for expanded clones.

CASSPGGLGNSPLHF | TGCGCCAGCAGCCCAGGGGGCTTAGGGAATTCACCCCTCCACTTT | TRBD1 | few | TRBJ1-6 | TRBV5-1
CASSLVQNTEAFF | TGTGCCAGCAGCCTCGTGCAGAACACTGAAGCTTTCTTT | - | - | TRBJ1-1 | TRBV4-2
CAWSVPGARQPQHF | TGTGCCTGGAGTGTACCGGGGGCAAGGCAGCCCCAGCATTTT | - | - | TRBJ1-5 | TRBV30
CASSRGVQPYEQYF | TGTGCCAGCAGTAGGGGCGTCCAACCCTACGAGCAGTACTTC | - | - | TRBJ2-7 | TRBV6-1
CASSLSLSSNYGYTF | TGTGCCAGCAGCTTGTCTCTCTCATCGAACTATGGCTACACCTTC | - | - | TRBJ1-2 | TRBV7-2
CASSIEGWLNTEAFF | TGTGCCAGCAGCATCGAGGGCTGGTTGAACACTGAAGCTTTCTTT | - | - | TRBJ1-1 | TRBV11-2
CASSLYSGNTIYF | TGTGCCAGCAGTTTGTACTCTGGAAACACCATATATTTT | - | - | TRBJ1-3 | TRBV6-5
CASMGLAGGPHEQFF | TGTGCCAGCATGGGACTAGCGGGGGGGCCCCATGAGCAGTTCTTC | TRBD2 | - | TRBJ2-1 | TRBV6-5
CASSLDRALRPYEQYF | TGTGCCAGCAGCTTAGACCGGGCCCTAAGACCCTACGAGCAGTACTTC | - | - | TRBJ2-7 | TRBV7-2
CASSLRRQGAIDEQYF | TGTGCCAGCAGCTTACGCCGGCAGGGGGCTATCGACGAGCAGTACTTC | TRBD1 | - | TRBJ2-7 | TRBV13